These 24 T cell receptor beta chains share one sample of origin, sequenced in a study of blood T cells in healthy people across ages. Primers used in a second PCR of about 7 to 11 cycles were a sample-barcoded 5' primer and a J-beta primer mix. One entry per CDR3 protein results from TCRdb running MiXCR on the 5' RACE reads. The table lists about 1.7 million distinct CDR3 sequences, roughly 28% of them singletons. Material for sequencing was blood. The origin of the receptors is a woman in her twenties or thirties in good health.

Only a few counts were recorded for this clonotype. This chain links TRBV29-1 with TRBJ2-3; D uncertain. Germline CDR1 and CDR2: SQVTM and ANQGSEA. V was shortened by 6 bases and J by 0 bases, with 13 bases between the two germline ends. The CDR3 contains 14 residues. CDR3 DNA sequence: TGCAGCGTATCGGGCAGCTCTAGCACAGATACGCAGTATTTT. The encoded protein is CSVSGSSSTDTQYF.

The sample holds a few counts of this clonotype. This chain joins TRBV7-2 and TRBJ2-5, with 12 bases fitting TRBD1. CDR1 is SGHTA and CDR2 is FQGNSA in the germline V gene. J gave up 5 bases and V 5 bases, and 3 bases lay outside the gene matches. CDR3 size: 14 residues. The CDR3 nucleotides read TGTGCCAGCAGCGGGACAGGGGGCGCGGAGACCCAGTACTTC. Translation: CASSGTGGAETQYF.

There are a few counts of this clonotype. The chain has TRBV18 and TRBJ2-7; 9 nucleotides line up with TRBD1. CDR3 length equals 15 residues. Germline CDR1 reads KGHSH; CDR2 reads LQKENI. V shed 4 bases and J 3 bases; nucleotides not matched to a gene: 7. This CDR3 reads CASSQGQGLFYEQYF. The CDR3, as DNA: TGTGCCAGCTCACAGGGACAGGGCCTATTCTACGAGCAGTACTTC.

A few counts support this clonotype. The chain links TRBV4-1 to TRBJ2-2, with D possibly TRBD2 on 5 matching bases. Trimming shortened V by 8 bases and J by 5 bases, and 12 bases separated the two germline ends. The CDR3 is made up of 13 amino acids. Germline values: CDR1 MGHRA, CDR2 YSYEKL. This CDR3 is CASRAPGTGELFF. CDR3 sequence (DNA): TGCGCCAGCCGGGCCCCGGGGACCGGGGAGCTGTTTTTT.

The chain links TRBV5-1 to TRBJ1-1; D is unresolved. Trimming cost V 0 bases and J 4 bases, with 13 bases left between them. The CDR3 has 15 residues. CDR1 and CDR2 (germline): SGHRS, YFSETQ. Here the CDR3 DNA reads TGCGCCAGCAGCTTGGGACATACCACGGGCACTGAAGCTTTCTTT. Amino acids: CASSLGHTTGTEAFF.

The rearrangement links TRBV7-2 to TRBJ2-3; D gene unclear. Deletions cut 7 bases from V and 2 bases from J, with 13 bases between. The CDR3 contains 14 residues. Germline V gene lookup returns CDR1 SGHTA and CDR2 FQGNSA. CDR3 amino acids: CASNPALTTDTQYF. The CDR3 coding sequence is TGTGCCAGCAACCCTGCCTTAACCACAGATACGCAGTATTTT.

The CDR3 sequence: CSAELGPPWTGELFF. The CDR3 coding sequence is TGCAGCGCGGAACTCGGACCCCCATGGACCGGGGAGCTGTTTTTT. The chain has TRBV29-1 and TRBJ2-2; unclear D gene. Germline CDR1 and CDR2: SQVTM and ANQGSEA. This CDR3 contains 15 residues. Trimming removed 7 bases at V and 5 bases at J, with 20 bases between.

The chain combines TRBV7-3 with TRBJ2-6, with a weak D call TRBD1 (5 bases). The ends were cut back, 8 bases at V and 0 bases at J, with 14 bases in the middle. Germline assignment: CDR1 SGHTA and CDR2 FQGTGA. This CDR3 comprises 16 residues. This CDR3 reads CASSRQPSSGANVLTF. As DNA, the CDR3 is TGTGCCAGCTCCCGACAGCCTTCCTCTGGGGCCAACGTCCTGACTTTC. Filled out from reference TRBV7-3 and TRBJ2-6, the complete variable domain reads GAGVSQTPSNKVTEKGKYVELRCDPISGHTALYWYRQSLGQGPEFLIYFQGTGAADDSGLPNDRFFAVRPEGSVSTLKIQRTERGDSAVYLCASSRQPSSGANVLTFGAGSRLTVL.

Turning to this clonotype: It may be a read error: a sequence one base away is much more abundant. The chain is built from TRBV5-1 and TRBJ2-6; tentatively, D is TRBD2 (6 bases). CDR1 SGHRS and CDR2 YFSETQ come from the germline V gene. The CDR3 has 16 amino acids. Trimming took off 3 bases at V and 0 bases at J, with 10 bases between the two ends. CDR3 residues: CASSWDSGSGANVLTF. The CDR3 DNA is TGCGCCAGCAGCTGGGACTCCGGCTCTGGGGCCAACGTCCTGACTTTC.

The rearrangement uses TRBV7-1 and TRBJ2-1; D is unclear. Being an ORF, TRBV7-1 has a function that is uncertain. The V gene lost 7 bases and the J gene lost 14 bases, with 15 bases spanning the gap. The CDR3 covers 11 residues. In DNA, the CDR3 is TGTGCCAGCACCTCCCGGGCATCGGAGTTCTTC. Translating it yields CASTSRASEFF.

This clonotype was recorded a few times. A read error may explain this, as a much larger clone is one base away. This chain connects TRBV20-1 to TRBJ2-1, with D possibly being TRBD2 (5 bases). The CDR3 covers 14 residues. Germline CDR1 is DFQATT and CDR2 is SNEGSKA (reference sequence). The CDR3 here is CSARDLRTYNEQCF. The CDR3 DNA is TGCAGTGCTAGAGATCTAAGGACTTACAATGAGCAGTGCTTC.

The rearrangement links TRBV5-1 to TRBJ2-7; 8 bases are shared with TRBD2. The V gene's germline CDR1 is SGHRS and CDR2 YFSETQ. The V segment lost 4 bases and the J segment 7 bases; nucleotides outside the gene matches: 25. This CDR3 region has 19 residues. The CDR3 sequence is CASSPGGRGGHPTYNEQYF. CDR3 in DNA: TGCGCCAGCAGCCCCGGGGGGCGCGGGGGGCATCCGACCTACAATGAGCAGTACTTC.

With regard to this clonotype: This may arise from a read error, as a much more abundant clone is one base away. The rearrangement joins TRBV20-1 to TRBJ2-7, with 8 positions matching TRBD2. Germline CDR1 and CDR2: DFQATT and SNEGSKA (reference sequence). The CDR3 sequence is 15 residues long. V trimming: 0 bases; J trimming: 3 bases; junction bases outside the gene matches: 7. The CDR3 DNA is TGCAGTGCTAGAGATCTGCGGGAGGACAACTACGAGCAGTACTTC. Encoded protein: CSARDLREDNYEQYF.

This clonotype was detected a few times. The genes are TRBV11-2 and TRBJ2-7, with TRBD2 matching over 8 bases. CDR3 length: 15 residues. The J segment lost 4 bases and the V segment lost 7 bases, leaving 12 bases of the junction unmatched. The germline V gene encodes CDR1 SGHAT and CDR2 FQNNGV. This CDR3 reads CASTRAGALTYEQYF. DNA of the CDR3: TGTGCCAGCACTCGAGCGGGAGCGCTTACGTACGAGCAGTACTTC.

This sequence joins TRBV20-1 and TRBJ2-1; D is uncertain. CDR3 length: 14 amino acids. Germline CDR1 DFQATT, CDR2 SNEGSKA (reference sequence). V shed 1 base and J shed 5 bases, with 12 bases lying between them. CDR3 region: CSARGTGRNNEQFF. The CDR3 DNA follows: TGCAGTGCTAGAGGGACGGGCCGGAACAATGAGCAGTTCTTC.

The rearrangement uses TRBV7-2 and TRBJ2-3; 7 nucleotides match TRBD2. This CDR3 has 16 residues. The germline gives CDR1 SGHTA, CDR2 FQGNSA. With V trimmed by 1 base and J by 4 bases, 8 bases remained unmatched. CDR3 loop: CASSLGLAVGADTQYF. In nucleotides, the CDR3 is TGTGCCAGCAGCTTAGGGCTAGCGGTGGGAGCAGATACGCAGTATTTT.

The rearrangement links TRBV28 to TRBJ2-7, with D possibly matching TRBD2 (7 bases). CDR3 size: 14 residues. Trimming took off 4 bases at V and 5 bases at J, with 15 bases between the two ends. Germline V gives CDR1 MDHEN, CDR2 SYDVKM. CDR3 protein: CASSSKGGGNEQYF. CDR3 nucleotide sequence: TGTGCCAGCAGTTCCAAAGGGGGGGGCAACGAGCAGTACTTC.

This clonotype was seen a handful of times. The chain links TRBV7-9 to TRBJ2-1, with a weak D call TRBD1 (6 bases). Between the trimmed V and J ends, which lost 1 base and 3 bases, there was a span of 16 bases. Germline V gene data show CDR1 as SEHNR and CDR2 as FQNEAQ (reference sequence). The CDR3 contains 17 residues. The DNA of the CDR3 is TGTGCCAGCAGCTTAGGGCTTTTCGGGACATACTACAATGAGCAGTTCTTC. Its protein is CASSLGLFGTYYNEQFF.

The chain joins TRBV20-1 to TRBJ2-7, with 9 bases that match TRBD1. This CDR3 spans 14 amino acids. V shed 5 bases and J 6 bases; nucleotides not matched to a gene: 11. Germline V gene sequence: CDR1 DFQATT, CDR2 SNEGSKA (reference sequence). This chain's CDR3 is CSARPGQGLLEQYF. As DNA, the CDR3 is TGCAGTGCTCGACCGGGACAGGGCCTTCTCGAGCAGTACTTC.

This clonotype turned up a few times. No DNA is shown, since the ends of the CDR3 on it are uncertain; the CDR3 is the one TCRdb lists. The CDR3 loop is CSVAVGTGYERYF. V and J are TRBV29-1 and TRBJ2-4; the table's D gene call, TRBD1, was not cross checked with the DNA. With termini counted, the CDR3 has 13 amino acids. The germline V gene encodes CDR1 SQVTM and CDR2 ANQGSEA.

The rearrangement links TRBV11-3 to TRBJ2-3; D is undetermined. V was shortened by 4 bases and J by 6 bases, with 11 bases between the two germline ends. Germline lookup yields CDR1 SGHNT and CDR2 YENEEA. This CDR3 is 13 amino acids long. The DNA for the CDR3 is TGTGCCAGCAGCTCCCCCTCCTGGGATACGCAGTATTTT. Its translation: CASSSPSWDTQYF.

Worth noting for this clonotype: At one end the junction does not follow the germline gene, possibly because of a read error. The chain uses TRBV7-2 and TRBJ2-7, with D perhaps matching TRBD1 or TRBD2 (5 bases each). Germline V gene lookup returns CDR1 SGHTA and CDR2 FQGNSA. The CDR3 consists of 15 residues. This CDR3 is CASSLALGRRDEQYF. The CDR3 DNA reads as TGTGCCAGCAGCCTAGCACTGGGGCGTCGGGACGAGCAGTACTTC.

This chain links TRBV6-1 with TRBJ2-7; perhaps D is TRBD1 or TRBD2 (5 bases each). V gave up 0 bases and J gave up 6 bases, with 9 bases separating them. This CDR3 is 13 amino acids long. CDR1 is MNHNS, CDR2 SASEGT, per germline. The DNA of the CDR3 is TGTGCCAGCAGTGAAGCCGGGGCCGTCGAGCAGTACTTC. Translating it yields CASSEAGAVEQYF.

This clonotype has ten or more counts. The chain employs TRBV29-1 and TRBJ2-7; D remains ambiguous. V lost 7 bases and J 2 bases, leaving 18 bases between the germline ends. The CDR3 extends over 14 amino acids. Germline CDR1 reads SQVTM; CDR2 reads ANQGSEA. The CDR3 loop reads CSAQEGSLTYEQYF. The CDR3 DNA is TGCAGCGCCCAGGAAGGTAGCCTAACCTACGAGCAGTACTTC.